These 4 T cell receptor beta chains came from one sample sequenced in a study of blood T cell repertoires in COVID-19. TCRdb's copy holds only in-frame clones and misses some; the assay was immunoSEQ multiplex PCR. This sample has hundreds of thousands of clones, with approximately 80% found just once. The sample taken for sequencing was peripheral blood. The receptor source for this set is an elderly man with acute or convalescent COVID-19.

The chain joins TRBV6-5 to TRBJ2-1, with 10 bases lining up with TRBD2. The V segment lost 6 bases and the J segment 4 bases; nucleotides outside the gene matches: 6. Germline-derived CDR1 and CDR2 are MNHEY and SVGAGI. This CDR3 is built from 15 residues. The CDR3 region is CASRPRTSGYNEQFF. CDR3 nucleotide sequence: TGTGCCAGCAGGCCCAGGACTAGCGGTTACAATGAGCAGTTCTTC.

The chain couples TRBV2 to TRBJ1-5, with D tentatively TRBD1 (5 bases). Germline CDR1 SNHLY, CDR2 FYNNEI. V was cut by 4 bases and J by 3 bases, with 10 bases left in between. CDR3 length equals 14 residues. DNA of the CDR3: TGTGCCAGCAGTGGGAACAGGAACAATCAGCCCCAGCATTTT. Translating gives CASSGNRNNQPQHF.

The V gene is TRBV24-1, the J gene TRBJ2-7; D gene ambiguous. The CDR3 is made up of 16 amino acids. Germline V gives CDR1 KGHDR, CDR2 SFDVKD. Trimming took 3 bases from V and 5 from J, leaving 19 bases between them. Here the CDR3 reads CATSDTVARSLDEQYF. The CDR3 nucleotides read TGTGCCACCAGTGATACCGTGGCCAGGTCCCTCGACGAGCAGTACTTC.

V is TRBV19 and J is TRBJ1-1; D is ambiguous. V was trimmed by 0 bases and J by 0 bases, leaving 11 bases between them. The CDR3 spans 16 residues. Germline assignment: CDR1 LNHDA and CDR2 SQIVND (reference sequence). Written as DNA, the CDR3 is TGTGCCAGTAGTATAGATCCGGGTCGGCTGAACACTGAAGCTTTCTTT. Translating it yields CASSIDPGRLNTEAFF.